This T cell receptor (beta chain) was sequenced during a study of PD-1 blockade in classical Hodgkin lymphoma. Points from the study as a whole: Whoever responded completely had baseline diversity much like that seen in newly diagnosed patients.

Note on this clone: The antigen is unknown.

The ends lost 2 bases at V and 2 bases at J; junction bases unmatched: 4. The CDR3 sequence is 14 residues long. Germline values: CDR1 SGHRS, CDR2 YFSETQ. Clones were read by immunoSEQ multiplex PCR, and TCRdb kept only the in-frame ones, dropping some. Of around 12,000 clones listed, roughly 80% are singletons. Documented time point: cycle 4 day 1 (C4D1), after less than 7 weeks of nivolumab. Every patient was affected by relapse after autologous stem cell transplantation, while exposure to brentuximab vedotin was not uniform. Negative selection with magnetic separation was used to purify CD4+ T cells from thawed PBMCs. Patients' outcomes at their best amounted to complete response, partial response or progressive disease.

The gene calls are TRBV5-1 and TRBJ2-7, with TRBD1 identical over 7 bases. The clonotype comes from a human donor with classical Hodgkin lymphoma. This specimen was CD4+ T cells from blood, taken before the fourth cycle of nivolumab. CDR3 in amino acids: CASSLGTVTYEQYF. In DNA form, the CDR3 reads TGCGCCAGCAGCTTAGGGACAGTAACCTACGAGCAGTACTTC.